The sequence of this T cell receptor (beta chain) was determined in a study of spatial heterogeneity in lung cancer. Study-wide results and caveats: Detection of ubiquitous tumor TCRs in blood was higher at resection than follow-up.

Germline V lookup: CDR1 MNHEY, CDR2 SVGEGT. This CDR3 is built from 14 residues. The junction had 7 bases not matched to a gene; V was cut back by 6 bases and J by 6 bases. Indicated time point: sample taken at primary tumor resection. The sequenced material consisted of unsorted whole RNA from tumor, nontumor lung or frozen PBMC. The donor population consisted of approximately 70 patients with untreated, early-stage non-small cell lung cancer. TCRdb reprocessed the 5' RACE reads via MiXCR and lists one record per CDR3 protein. Among tens of thousands of distinct CDR3 sequences listed, about 4.3% were seen once. This clonotype appeared many times. Its cognate antigen is unknown.

This specimen was PBMCs, taken at surgery. This clonotype was obtained from a male donor with early-stage non-small cell lung cancer. The V call is TRBV6-2 or TRBV6-3, the J call TRBJ2-4; TRBD2 matches 8 bases. The CDR3 spells CASSSGTRGNIQYF. The CDR3 DNA sequence: TGTGCCAGCAGCTCCGGGACTAGGGGAAACATTCAGTACTTC.